What follows describes a single T cell receptor (beta chain). It has no known antigen specificity. No base quality values were provided; no much bigger clone lies one nucleotide off. These data are taken from a study of blood T cells in healthy people across ages (dated by TCRdb to the mid-2010s). Looking at the study overall: In model experiments, roughly one uniquely barcoded TCR beta cDNA molecule per two T cells was captured by template switching. The study measured age-related changes in TCR beta repertoire diversity using deep sequencing normalized with unique cDNA molecular identifiers. The donors were split into four age groups: young (average 16 years), middle-aged (around 37), aged (approximately 60) and long-lived (more than 80). For two donors (one aged 18 to 30 and one aged 80 or older), the study analyzed two additional independent replicas of 1 million unique cDNA reads from the same blood draw.

The CDR3 runs 13 amino acids, cysteine and phenylalanine included. The entry retains the CDR3 DNA only, 39 bases that are in frame from base 1. The CDR1 and CDR2 encoded by the germline V gene (reference sequence) are MNHNY and SVGAGI. Trimming leaves V shorter by 7 bases and J shorter by 9 bases, with the junction holding 9 bases beyond the gene matches. The method behind the library was 5' RACE. Sequencing instrument: Illumina HiSeq 2500. A second PCR of roughly 7 to 12 cycles was performed with a sample-barcoded 5' primer and a J-beta primer mix. A unique molecular identifier was introduced onto each TCR beta cDNA molecule by a template-switch 5' adaptor carrying 12 random nucleotides. Each sample yielded at least 2.5 million CDR3-containing paired-end reads. First-strand cDNA was synthesized from all RNA with the Mint cDNA synthesis kit, primed by a TRBC-specific oligonucleotide. Following uracil-DNA glycosylase treatment, all cDNA underwent a first 18-cycle PCR with the universal primers M1SS and BC2_uni_R. Per the original workflow: For normalization, 1 million high-quality reads were randomly selected from each sample, with every read carrying a distinct molecular identifier. Reads sharing molecular identifiers were discarded rather than binned into consensus sequences. MiTCR, set to a Q25 quality threshold and the strictest error-elimination algorithm, was used for CDR3 identification, clonotype clustering and error correction. Lower-bound total TCR beta diversity was estimated with a nonparametric unseen species model using Euler transformation. TCRdb passed the public sequencing reads through fastp at Q25 and MiXCR, retaining productive beta sequences. For every CDR3 protein sequence, its rows merge into one entry that carries the most common genes and DNA. The V and J calls come from TCRdb's annotation, not from the publication. The table for this sample lists more than 1,000,000 distinct CDR3 sequences; less than 25% of them were counted only once. Approximately 0.79% of the sample is in the top ten clones.

The donors were roughly 39 Caucasian individuals from Russia, aged roughly 6 to 100 years, who were systemically healthy. Approximately 9.3 milliliters of peripheral blood were collected from each donor into EDTA-treated Vacutainer tubes. PBMCs were isolated by Ficoll-Paque density-gradient centrifugation, with at least 6 million obtained per sample. Trizol reagent was used to extract total RNA from PBMCs, with at least 5.5 micrograms per sample. Naive CD45RAhigh/CD27high T cell percentages were measured by flow cytometry on a PBMC aliquot from every donor. Points the paper makes about the study in general: Observed TCR beta diversity per million T cells fell roughly linearly with age, and a significant reduction was already apparent by age around 44. Because donor CMV infection status was unknown, age-related changes in expanded clonotypes were potentially confounded. Compared with the aged group, the long-lived group had more naive CD4+ T cells, fewer expanded clones and increased TCR diversity, a pattern suggesting age selection. Estimates of total diversity from one million sequenced T cells were regarded as lower bounds and underestimates. Observed TCR beta diversity correlated strongly with the percentage of naive T cells measured by flow cytometry. Because profiling used bulk unsorted PBMCs, naive and antigen-experienced compartments could not be compared conclusively.

This sample also appeared in a second study, on T cells of mothers and their children. In that second paper, the authors write: Nine systemically healthy Caucasian individuals served as donors, namely three mothers together with their six children. cDNA synthesis used all of the extracted RNA, with 1.5 ug of RNA in each 15 ul reaction. Sample barcodes and 2-4 random nucleotides were added via the M1S primer in the second PCR. More than 8.5 million TCR beta CDR3 reads were obtained from each mother, and about 3 million reads were obtained from each child. In both related and unrelated pairs, thymic selection shapes the output of TCR recombination in a similar way, with inherited differences having only a minor effect. Normalized repertoire overlap in related mother-child pairs was always slightly higher than in unrelated mother-child pairs, but the difference was never significant. No persistent microchimeric T cell clones were found, with a detection sensitivity of approximately 100 clones per million clonotypes. The study used deep NGS to compare TCR beta repertoires of mothers and children, seeking features distinguishing related mother-child pairs from unrelated individuals. Mothers averaged roughly 40 +/- 4 years of age and children averaged about 10 +/- 4 years. After adapters were ligated using NEBNext reagents, the libraries underwent 100+100 nt paired-end sequencing on an Illumina HiSeq 2000. To prevent cross-contamination, the mother and child libraries were prepared one month apart and sequenced in separate runs. Each donor had between about 500,000 and 2,300,000 distinct TCR beta clonotypes identified. Naive TCR beta clonotypes were estimated from low-frequency clonotypes matched to each donor's FACS-determined naive share, without sorting.

This receptor was obtained from a girl aged 2 to 10 in good health. The specimen sequenced was blood. The chain couples TRBV6-6 to TRBJ2-5; 9 bases in the middle match TRBD2. CDR3 protein: CASKWTSEKAQYF. The nucleotide sequence reads as follows: TGTGCCAGCAAATGGACTAGCGAGAAGGCCCAGTACTTC.